This T cell receptor beta chain was obtained from a study of early stage breast cancer tumors. Study details: The ER+/PR+/HER2- tumors included about 8 ductal and a few lobular carcinomas.

This CDR3 comprises 15 residues. Data came from immunoSEQ multiplex PCR; TCRdb stores just in-frame clones and leaves some out. The table has about 15,000 clones, roughly 83% seen once. This receptor was identified in a person younger than 45 with breast cancer. Sequencing used normal breast tissue next to the tumor. The rearrangement joins TRBV12-2 to TRBJ1-5. TRBV12-2 is termed a pseudogene. This chain's CDR3 is CASRLVWYSNQPQHF. The CDR3 bases are TGTGCAAGTCGCTTAGTTTGGTATAGCAATCAGCCCCAGCATTTT.